These 5 T cell receptor beta chains were sequenced from one sample in a study of blood T cells in healthy people across ages. Next came a second PCR, run for about 7 to 12 cycles, which used a sample-barcoded 5' primer along with a J-beta primer mix. Each CDR3 protein is one row after TCRdb ran MiXCR on the 5' RACE reads. Among 500,000 to 650,000 distinct CDR3 sequences, about 28% were seen once, and the ten largest hold approximately 3.7%. These same records also appear under a second study, on T cells of mothers and their children.

Sequencing was carried out using blood. The receptors were sampled from a boy aged 2 to 10 in good health.

This clonotype was detected a few times. J is TRBJ1-5 and V is TRBV21-1; the D call TRBD1 from the table was never checked on the DNA. TRBV21-1 is a documented pseudogene. The CDR3 length is 13 residues. CDR3: CASGAQGDQPQHF. The CDR3 coding sequence is TGTGCCAGCGGGGCGCAGGGGGATCAGCCCCAGCATTTT.

CDR3 coding DNA: TGTGCCAGCAGGGGCAGGGGCATGACGAACACCGGGGAGCTGTTTTTT. Translated: CASRGRGMTNTGELFF. The rearrangement joins TRBV2 to TRBJ2-2; D may be TRBD1 (6 bases). Trimming left V 6 bases short and J 0 bases short, with 14 bases between. The CDR3 consists of 16 residues. Per the germline V gene, CDR1 is SNHLY and CDR2 is FYNNEI. The full variable domain, rest sourced from reference TRBV2 and TRBJ2-2, is EPEVTQTPSHQVTQMGQEVILRCVPISNHLYFYWYRQILGQKVEFLVSFYNNEISEKSEIFDDQFSVERPDGSNFTLKIRSTKLEDSAMYFCASRGRGMTNTGELFFGEGSRLTVL.

This clonotype was recorded a few times. The rearrangement joins TRBV25-1 to TRBJ2-2; 7 positions agree with TRBD1. V was clipped by 8 bases and J by 1 base; unmatched bases: 4. The CDR3 is 14 amino acids. Germline assignment: CDR1 MGHDK and CDR2 SYGVNS. The CDR3 nucleotides are TGTGCCAGCGGGCGACAGGGGAACACCGGGGAGCTGTTTTTT. Translated: CASGRQGNTGELFF.

J is TRBJ2-5 and V is TRBV10-3; D is perhaps TRBD2 (6 bases). Germline V lookup: CDR1 ENHRY, CDR2 SYGVKD. Between the trimmed V and J ends, which lost 0 bases and 2 bases, there was a span of 16 bases. CDR3 length equals 17 residues. CDR3 amino acids: CAISESTRDSPQETQYF. Written as DNA, the CDR3 is TGTGCCATCAGTGAGTCGACCCGGGACTCCCCTCAAGAGACCCAGTACTTC.

This clonotype was detected only a few times. CDR3 in amino acids: CASSLEGGSGTDTQYF. CDR3 nucleotide sequence: TGTGCCAGCAGCTTGGAAGGGGGAAGCGGCACAGATACGCAGTATTTT. This chain uses TRBV7-8 with TRBJ2-3; D perhaps matches TRBD1 (6 bases). The CDR3 runs to 16 residues. From germline, CDR1 is SGHVS and CDR2 FQNEAQ. Trimming stripped 3 bases from V and 1 base from J, with 14 bases between.